These 20 T cell receptor beta chains were sequenced from one sample in a study of CD8+ T cells in alopecia areata. The sequencing template was cDNA reverse transcribed from extracted RNA. This table comes from immunoSEQ multiplex PCR, and its TCRdb copy is limited to in-frame clones, with some not included. The sample records approximately 210,000 clones, 64% being singletons. The treatment: oral pan-JAK inhibitor, 5-10 mg twice daily. Sequenced material: CD4+ T cells sorted from blood, taken at week 4, from a patient treated with tofacitinib. The receptor set was obtained from a human donor with alopecia areata.

V is TRBV30 and J is TRBJ2-7, with 10 bases identical to TRBD1. The germline V gene has CDR1 GTSNPN and CDR2 SVGIG (reference sequence). This CDR3 contains 13 residues. J was trimmed by 7 bases and V by 4 bases; bases with no gene match: 7. The CDR3, as DNA: TGTGCCTGGACTAGACAGGGGGCGGGAGAGCAGTACTTC. The encoded protein is CAWTRQGAGEQYF.

The rearrangement uses TRBV9 and TRBJ1-2; TRBD1 agrees at 8 bases. Looked up from germline, CDR1 is SGDLS and CDR2 is YYNGEE. The CDR3 spans 13 residues. Trimming took 2 bases from V and 3 from J; bases not matched to a gene: 0. The CDR3: CASSVDRDYGYTF. In nucleotides, the CDR3 is TGTGCCAGCAGCGTGGACAGGGACTATGGCTACACCTTC.

The chain has TRBV27 and TRBJ1-2; 9 bases line up with TRBD1. Germline V lookup: CDR1 MNHEY, CDR2 SMNVEV (reference sequence). V lost 8 bases to trimming and J lost 8 bases; unmatched junction nucleotides: 12. This CDR3 has 14 residues. CDR3 DNA: TGTGCCAGCGCGTGGACGGGACAGGGATTAGGCTACACCTTC. Its protein product is CASAWTGQGLGYTF.

This rearrangement joins TRBV30 to TRBJ2-3, with 7 positions matching TRBD2. The germline V gene encodes CDR1 GTSNPN and CDR2 SVGIG (reference sequence). The V gene end was trimmed by 4 bases and the J gene end by 5 bases; junction bases not matched to a gene: 3. CDR3 length: 12 residues. In DNA form, the CDR3 reads TGTGCCTGGAAGACGGGGGGAGATACGCAGTATTTT. Translation: CAWKTGGDTQYF.

By sample share, this clone is medium-sized. The rearrangement joins TRBV7-2 to TRBJ2-7; 9 nucleotides line up with TRBD2. Germline CDR1 is SGHTA and CDR2 is FQGNSA. V lost 3 bases and J lost 6; bases outside the gene matches: 9. CDR3 length: 15 residues. This chain's CDR3 is CASSFIGGGAAEQYF. The CDR3 DNA is TGTGCCAGCAGCTTTATAGGCGGGGGGGCCGCCGAGCAGTACTTC.

CDR3 sequence (DNA): TGTGCCAGCAGTTCTCAGGGGACTAATTCACCCCTCCACTTT. Translation: CASSSQGTNSPLHF. The genes are TRBV6-5 and TRBJ1-6; D perhaps matches TRBD1 (6 bases). This CDR3 has 14 amino acids. V was cut by 4 bases and J by 6 bases, with 10 bases left in between. Germline values: CDR1 MNHEY, CDR2 SVGAGI.

The chain has TRBV30 and TRBJ1-4; a possible D gene is TRBD1 (6 bases). V lost 4 bases and J 8 bases, leaving 8 bases between the germline ends. The CDR3 sequence is 11 residues long. Germline loops: CDR1 GTSNPN, CDR2 SVGIG (reference sequence). The CDR3 coding sequence is TGTGCCTGGAACAGGGTGGAAAAACTGTTTTTT. It specifies CAWNRVEKLFF.

The chain links TRBV5-5 to TRBJ2-5; the match to TRBD1 covers 7 bases. Germline V gene lookup returns CDR1 SGHKS and CDR2 YYEKEE (reference sequence). CDR3 length: 14 amino acids. Germline trimming cut 1 base from V and 1 base from J; bases unmatched to any gene: 1. This chain's CDR3 is CASSLRDSQETQYF. CDR3 in DNA: TGTGCCAGCAGCTTGAGGGACAGCCAAGAGACCCAGTACTTC.

This chain joins TRBV14 and TRBJ2-7; 8 positions agree with TRBD1. This CDR3 is built from 13 residues. The ends lost 4 bases at V and 5 bases at J; junction bases unmatched: 4. Germline V CDR1 and CDR2: SGHDN, FVKESK. The CDR3 DNA sequence: TGTGCCAGCAGCCGATCAGGGGGCAACGAGCAGTACTTC. Translating it yields CASSRSGGNEQYF.

The chain joins TRBV5-6 to TRBJ2-5, with 11 positions matching TRBD1. The length of the CDR3 is 16 residues. V shed 1 base, J shed 6 bases, and the junction held 8 bases outside the gene matches. Germline loops: CDR1 SGHDT, CDR2 YYEEEE. The DNA of the CDR3 is TGTGCCAGCAGCTTGTTCTGGGACAGGGGGAGGCAGACCCAGTACTTC. Translating it yields CASSLFWDRGRQTQYF.

This clone came up many times. The same CDR3 can be traced to other DNA sequences in this sample. This chain joins TRBV7-2 and TRBJ2-3; D gene unclear. The CDR3 loop spans 12 amino acids. Germline CDR1 reads SGHTA; CDR2 reads FQGNSA. V lost 2 bases and J lost 6, with 6 bases in between. Written as DNA, the CDR3 is TGTGCCAGCAGCTTAAGGTGGGATACGCAGTATTTT. Encoded protein: CASSLRWDTQYF. Full variable domain (rest looked up from reference TRBV7-2 and TRBJ2-3): GAGVSQSPSNKVTEKGKDVELRCDPISGHTALYWYRQSLGQGLEFLIYFQGNSAPDKSGLPSDRFSAERTGGSVSTLTIQRTQQEDSAVYLCASSLRWDTQYFGPGTRLTVL.

The chain joins TRBV1 to TRBJ2-1. TRBV1 is a listed pseudogene. The length of the CDR3 is 13 residues. CDR3 DNA: TGCACCAGCAGCGCCGGAAGGTCCGATGAGCAGTTCTTC. Translation: CTSSAGRSDEQFF.

The chain links TRBV4-3 to TRBJ1-1; D uncertain. CDR3 size: 15 residues. Germline V CDR1 and CDR2: LGHNA, YSLEER. V was trimmed by 4 bases and J by 1 base, leaving 13 bases between them. CDR3 in amino acids: CASSPSPSANTEAFF. For the CDR3, the DNA is TGCGCCAGCAGCCCCTCGCCATCAGCGAACACTGAAGCTTTCTTT.

This clone was counted a few times. The CDR3 sequence: CASSYSQRGNQPQHF. CDR3 DNA sequence: TGTGCCAGCAGTTACTCACAGAGAGGCAATCAGCCCCAGCATTTT. The chain has TRBV6-6 and TRBJ1-5; D is unresolved. Germline assignment: CDR1 MNHNY and CDR2 SVGAGI (reference sequence). The CDR3 extends over 15 amino acids. The ends were cut back, 0 bases at V and 2 bases at J, with 8 bases in the middle.

The chain carries TRBV7-2 and TRBJ2-5; TRBD2 agrees at 12 bases. CDR1 is SGHTA, CDR2 FQGNSA, per germline. The CDR3 loop spans 14 amino acids. V gave up 5 bases and J gave up 5 bases; unmatched junction bases: 3. Written as DNA, the CDR3 is TGTGCCAGCAGCACCGGACTAGCGGGGGAGACCCAGTACTTC. Amino acids: CASSTGLAGETQYF.

This chain joins TRBV2 and TRBJ1-1, with 7 bases fitting TRBD1. CDR3 length equals 12 residues. Germline CDR1 is SNHLY and CDR2 is FYNNEI. The ends lost 10 bases at V and 6 bases at J; junction bases unmatched: 8. The CDR3 DNA reads as TGTGCCATCCACATACAGGGGCCTGAAGCTTTCTTT. Translation: CAIHIQGPEAFF.

A single count supports this clone. This chain joins TRBV25-1 and TRBJ1-4; D remains ambiguous. V lost 0 bases and J lost 10, with 12 bases in between. From germline, CDR1 is MGHDK and CDR2 SYGVNS. The CDR3 extends over 14 amino acids. The CDR3 loop is CASSEYGPRGKLFF. CDR3 bases: TGTGCCAGCAGTGAATACGGCCCCCGGGGAAAACTGTTTTTT.

The chain recombines TRBV7-9 with TRBJ2-7; TRBD1 aligns across 8 bases. Germline V lookup: CDR1 SEHNR, CDR2 FQNEAQ (reference sequence). V gave up 5 bases and J gave up 1 base; unmatched junction bases: 16. The length of the CDR3 is 18 residues. CDR3: CASSPPPRHRGNSYEQYF. In DNA form, the CDR3 reads TGTGCCAGCAGCCCCCCTCCCCGGCACAGGGGGAATTCCTACGAGCAGTACTTC.

The V call is TRBV19, the J call TRBJ2-1; TRBD2 agrees at 15 bases. This CDR3 comprises 15 residues. V lost 6 bases to trimming and J lost 10 bases; unmatched junction nucleotides: 7. Looked up from germline, CDR1 is LNHDA and CDR2 is SQIVND (reference sequence). Here the CDR3 reads CASSPGLAGGGEQFF. Written as DNA, the CDR3 is TGTGCCAGTAGCCCGGGACTAGCGGGGGGAGGAGAGCAGTTCTTC.

V and J are TRBV14 and TRBJ1-5; 10 nucleotides line up with TRBD1. V dropped 4 bases and J dropped 7; count of bases not matched to a gene: 4. The length of the CDR3 is 14 residues. Germline loops: CDR1 SGHDN, CDR2 FVKESK. The chain's CDR3 is CASSRGTGDQPQHF. The CDR3 nucleotides read TGTGCCAGCAGCCGCGGGACAGGGGACCAGCCCCAGCATTTT.